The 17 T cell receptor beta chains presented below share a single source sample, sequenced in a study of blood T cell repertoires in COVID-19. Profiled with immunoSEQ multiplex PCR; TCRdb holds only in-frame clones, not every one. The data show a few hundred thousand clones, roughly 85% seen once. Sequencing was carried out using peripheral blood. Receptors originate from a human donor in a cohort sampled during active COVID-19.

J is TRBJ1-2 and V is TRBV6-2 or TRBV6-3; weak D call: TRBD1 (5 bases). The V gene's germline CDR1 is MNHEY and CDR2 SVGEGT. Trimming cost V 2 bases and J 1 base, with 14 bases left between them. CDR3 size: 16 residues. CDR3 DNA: TGTGCCAGCAGTTACCGGGGGTTCCCCGATAACTATGGCTACACCTTC. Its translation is CASSYRGFPDNYGYTF.

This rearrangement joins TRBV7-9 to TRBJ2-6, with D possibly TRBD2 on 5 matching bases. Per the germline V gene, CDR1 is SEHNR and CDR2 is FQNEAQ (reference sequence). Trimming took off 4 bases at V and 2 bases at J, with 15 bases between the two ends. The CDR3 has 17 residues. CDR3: CASSSGSGVTGANVLTF. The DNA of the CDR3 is TGTGCCAGCAGCTCGGGGTCCGGGGTGACTGGGGCCAACGTCCTGACTTTC.

This CDR3 is CASSLRTPGSYNEQFF. The CDR3 bases are TGTGCCAGCAGTTTGCGGACACCCGGCTCCTACAATGAGCAGTTCTTC. V is TRBV6-2 or TRBV6-3 and J is TRBJ2-1; the D gene is possibly TRBD1 (5 bases). CDR1 and CDR2 from the germline V gene are MNHEY and SVGEGT. V was clipped by 4 bases and J by 0 bases, with 13 bases between them. CDR3 length: 16 residues.

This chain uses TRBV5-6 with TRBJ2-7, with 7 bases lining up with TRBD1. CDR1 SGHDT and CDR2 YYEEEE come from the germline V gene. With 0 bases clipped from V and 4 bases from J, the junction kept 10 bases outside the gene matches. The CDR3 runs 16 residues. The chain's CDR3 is CASSLGQGIPPYEQYF. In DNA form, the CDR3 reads TGTGCCAGCAGCTTGGGACAGGGTATTCCTCCTTACGAGCAGTACTTC.

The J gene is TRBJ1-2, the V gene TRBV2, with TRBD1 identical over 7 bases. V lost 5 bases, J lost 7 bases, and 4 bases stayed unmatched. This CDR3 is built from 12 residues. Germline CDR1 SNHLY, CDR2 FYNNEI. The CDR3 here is CASSLRDSGYTF. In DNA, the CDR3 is TGTGCCAGCAGTCTCCGGGACAGTGGCTACACCTTC.

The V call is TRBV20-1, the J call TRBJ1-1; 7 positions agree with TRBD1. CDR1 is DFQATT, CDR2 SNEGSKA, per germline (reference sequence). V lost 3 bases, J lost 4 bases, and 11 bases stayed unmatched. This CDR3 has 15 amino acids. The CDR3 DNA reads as TGCAGTGCTAGTAAGCCAGGGGGTATTGGCACTGAAGCTTTCTTT. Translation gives CSASKPGGIGTEAFF.

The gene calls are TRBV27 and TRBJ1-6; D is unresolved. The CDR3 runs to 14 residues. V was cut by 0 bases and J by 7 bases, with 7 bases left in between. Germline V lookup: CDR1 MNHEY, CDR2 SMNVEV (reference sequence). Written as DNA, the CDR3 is TGTGCCAGCAGTTTATCTATCCAGAATTCACCCCTCCACTTT. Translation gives CASSLSIQNSPLHF.

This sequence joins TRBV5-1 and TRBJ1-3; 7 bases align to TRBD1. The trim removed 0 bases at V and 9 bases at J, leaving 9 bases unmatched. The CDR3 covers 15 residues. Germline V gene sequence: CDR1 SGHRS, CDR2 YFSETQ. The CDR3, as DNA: TGCGCCAGCAGCTTGGCCGACAGGGACGTTAGCACCATATATTTT. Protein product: CASSLADRDVSTIYF.

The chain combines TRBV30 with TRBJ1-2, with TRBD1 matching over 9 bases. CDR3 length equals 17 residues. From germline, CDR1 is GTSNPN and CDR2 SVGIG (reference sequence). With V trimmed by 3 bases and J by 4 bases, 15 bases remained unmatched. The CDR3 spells CAWRPPGQGMSTYGYTF. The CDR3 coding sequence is TGTGCCTGGAGACCTCCGGGACAGGGTATGTCTACCTATGGCTACACCTTC. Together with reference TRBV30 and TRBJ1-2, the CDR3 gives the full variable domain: SQTIHQWPATLVQPVGSPLSLECTVEGTSNPNLYWYRQAAGRGLQLLFYSVGIGQISSEVPQNLSASRPQDRQFILSSKKLLLSDSGFYLCAWRPPGQGMSTYGYTFGSGTRLTVV.

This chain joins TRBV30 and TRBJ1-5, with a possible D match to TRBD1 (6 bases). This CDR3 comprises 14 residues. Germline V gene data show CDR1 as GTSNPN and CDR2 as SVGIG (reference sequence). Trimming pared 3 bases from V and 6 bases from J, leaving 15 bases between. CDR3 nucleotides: TGTGCCTGGAGCGGGACATACAAGGGTCAGCCCCAGCATTTT. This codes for CAWSGTYKGQPQHF.

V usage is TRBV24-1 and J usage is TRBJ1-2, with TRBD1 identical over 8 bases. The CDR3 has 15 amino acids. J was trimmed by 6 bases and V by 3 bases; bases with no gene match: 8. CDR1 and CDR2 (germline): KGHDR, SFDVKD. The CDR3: CATSDTTGTGDGYTF. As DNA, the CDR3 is TGTGCCACCAGTGATACTACCGGGACAGGCGATGGCTACACCTTC.

Here the CDR3 DNA reads TGTGCCACTGGGGTGACAGCAATTGGTGAAGCTTTCTTT. It is translated as CATGVTAIGEAFF. This sequence joins TRBV2 and TRBJ1-1; D might be TRBD1 (5 bases). Germline V gene sequence: CDR1 SNHLY, CDR2 FYNNEI. The CDR3 has 13 residues. The germline V and J ends were trimmed by 10 bases and 7 bases, with 19 bases remaining between them.

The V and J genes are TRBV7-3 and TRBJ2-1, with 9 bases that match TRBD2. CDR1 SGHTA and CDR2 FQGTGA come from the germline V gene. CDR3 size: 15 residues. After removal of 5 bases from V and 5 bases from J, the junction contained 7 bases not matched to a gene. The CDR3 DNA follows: TGTGCCAGCAGCCAAAGCCCTAGCGGGAACAATGAGCAGTTCTTC. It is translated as CASSQSPSGNNEQFF.

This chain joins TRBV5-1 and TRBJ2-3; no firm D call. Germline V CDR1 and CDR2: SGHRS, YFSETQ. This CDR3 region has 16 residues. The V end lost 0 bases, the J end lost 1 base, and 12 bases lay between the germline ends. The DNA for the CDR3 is TGCGCCAGCAGCTTGGGTAGAGCATCGGGCACAGATACGCAGTATTTT. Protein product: CASSLGRASGTDTQYF.

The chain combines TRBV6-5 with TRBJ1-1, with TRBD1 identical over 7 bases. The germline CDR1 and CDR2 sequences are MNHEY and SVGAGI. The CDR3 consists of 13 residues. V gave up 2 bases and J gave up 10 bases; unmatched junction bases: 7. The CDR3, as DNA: TGTGCCAGCAGTTACCCGGGACAGCGGAGAGCTTTCTTT. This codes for CASSYPGQRRAFF.

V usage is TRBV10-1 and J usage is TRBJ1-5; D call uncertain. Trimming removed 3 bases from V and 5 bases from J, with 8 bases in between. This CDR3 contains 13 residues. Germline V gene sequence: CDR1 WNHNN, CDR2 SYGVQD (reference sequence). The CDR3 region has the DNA TGCGCCAGCAGTGACGGGGTCGATCAGCCCCAGCATTTT. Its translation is CASSDGVDQPQHF.

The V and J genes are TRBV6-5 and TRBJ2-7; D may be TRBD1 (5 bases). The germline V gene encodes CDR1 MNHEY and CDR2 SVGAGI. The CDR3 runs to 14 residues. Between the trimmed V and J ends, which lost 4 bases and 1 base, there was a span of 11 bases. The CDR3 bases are TGTGCCAGCAGTTTACAGGCACAATCCTACGAGCAGTACTTC. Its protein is CASSLQAQSYEQYF.